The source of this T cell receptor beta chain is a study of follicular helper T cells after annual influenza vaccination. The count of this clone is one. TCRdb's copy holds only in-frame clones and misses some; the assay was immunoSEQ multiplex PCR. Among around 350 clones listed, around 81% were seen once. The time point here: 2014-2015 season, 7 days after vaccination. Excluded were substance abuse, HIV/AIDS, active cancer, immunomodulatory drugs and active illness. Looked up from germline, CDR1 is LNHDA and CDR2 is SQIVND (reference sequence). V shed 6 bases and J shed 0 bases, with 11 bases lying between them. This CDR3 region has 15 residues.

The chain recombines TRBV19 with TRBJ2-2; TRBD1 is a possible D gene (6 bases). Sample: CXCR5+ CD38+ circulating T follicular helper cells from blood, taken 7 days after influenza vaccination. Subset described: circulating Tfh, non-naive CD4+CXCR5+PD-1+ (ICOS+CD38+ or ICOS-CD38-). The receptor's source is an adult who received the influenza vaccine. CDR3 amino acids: CASRRTETNTGELFF. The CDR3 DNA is TGTGCCAGTAGAAGGACAGAAACGAACACCGGGGAGCTGTTTTTT.